This entry lists 8 T cell receptor beta chains sequenced from one sample in a study of cytotoxic CD8 clonotypes in ibrutinib-treated CLL. Assay used: immunoSEQ multiplex PCR; TCRdb lists only in-frame clones, some missing. The sample records 250,000 or so clones, roughly 70% being singletons. Specimen: PBMCs, collected after 24 months of ibrutinib treatment. The receptors derive from a human donor with chronic lymphocytic leukemia.

CDR3 in amino acids: CASSFGSTADYEQYF. Written as DNA, the CDR3 is TGTGCCAGCAGCTTTGGATCCACAGCCGACTACGAGCAGTACTTC. The J gene is TRBJ2-7, the V gene TRBV7-8; D remains ambiguous. The CDR3 length is 15 residues. CDR1 is SGHVS, CDR2 FQNEAQ, per germline. Between the trimmed V and J ends, which lost 3 bases and 3 bases, there was a span of 15 bases.

The genes are TRBV18 and TRBJ2-3; D might be TRBD2 (6 bases). The germline V gene has CDR1 KGHSH and CDR2 LQKENI. Trimming shortened V by 4 bases and J by 6 bases, and 23 bases separated the two germline ends. This CDR3 has 17 residues. Here the CDR3 reads CASSQEGADQPRDTQYF. The CDR3 DNA sequence: TGTGCCAGCTCACAGGAGGGAGCGGATCAACCACGGGATACGCAGTATTTT.

A single count supports this clone. This chain connects TRBV7-2 to TRBJ2-5, with D unclear. V lost 3 bases to trimming and J lost 7 bases, with 21 bases between them. From germline, CDR1 is SGHTA and CDR2 FQGNSA. CDR3 length: 16 residues. DNA of the CDR3: TGTGCCAGCAGCTTGGTGGGAACTGGCGTGCTAGGGACCCAGTACTTC. This encodes CASSLVGTGVLGTQYF.

V is TRBV6-5 and J is TRBJ2-1; 9 nucleotides match TRBD1. CDR1 and CDR2 from the germline V gene are MNHEY and SVGAGI. This CDR3 is 15 amino acids long. After removal of 6 bases from V and 5 bases from J, the junction contained 8 bases not matched to a gene. The CDR3: CASRTGQGIHNEQFF. CDR3 DNA sequence: TGTGCCAGCAGAACGGGACAGGGTATCCACAATGAGCAGTTCTTC.

This clone was seen a handful of times. The rearrangement links TRBV29-1 to TRBJ2-1; TRBD2 agrees at 7 bases. Germline V CDR1 and CDR2: SQVTM, ANQGSEA. Trimming removed 6 bases from V and 5 bases from J; junction bases left unmatched: 4. The CDR3 contains 12 residues. The CDR3 loop is CSVGTNNNEQFF. The CDR3 coding sequence is TGCAGCGTGGGGACTAACAACAATGAGCAGTTCTTC.

This clone was detected a few times. The chain has TRBV7-2 and TRBJ1-5; no definite D call. CDR3 length equals 18 residues. Trimming removed 5 bases at V and 1 base at J, with 21 bases between. Germline values: CDR1 SGHTA, CDR2 FQGNSA. The CDR3 DNA reads as TGTGCCAGCAGCCCGTACGCCCTCCCACCAAGGAGCAATCAGCCCCAGCATTTT. This codes for CASSPYALPPRSNQPQHF. Variable domain in full (rest from reference TRBV7-2 and TRBJ1-5): GAGVSQSPSNKVTEKGKDVELRCDPISGHTALYWYRQSLGQGLEFLIYFQGNSAPDKSGLPSDRFSAERTGGSVSTLTIQRTQQEDSAVYLCASSPYALPPRSNQPQHFGDGTRLSIL.

The chain uses TRBV6-5 and TRBJ2-5, with D uncertain. Germline CDR1 MNHEY, CDR2 SVGAGI. V lost 3 bases and J lost 5, with 7 bases in between. This CDR3 is 12 amino acids long. CDR3 residues: CASSYYGETQYF. Written as DNA, the CDR3 is TGTGCCAGCAGTTATTATGGGGAGACCCAGTACTTC.

This chain links TRBV25-1 with TRBJ1-5; 8 positions agree with TRBD1. This CDR3 is 15 amino acids long. Germline-derived CDR1 and CDR2 are MGHDK and SYGVNS. With V trimmed by 4 bases and J by 5 bases, 7 bases remained unmatched. CDR3: CASSARTGGDQPQHF. The CDR3 DNA follows: TGTGCCAGCAGTGCCAGAACAGGGGGTGATCAGCCCCAGCATTTT.